The entry that follows covers one TCR beta chain sequence. The target antigen is unknown. The germline CDR1 and CDR2 sequences are SGHNT and YYREEE (reference sequence). J gave up 5 bases and V 3 bases, and 9 bases lay outside the gene matches. CDR3 length: 15 amino acids. The data were taken from a study of shared clonotypes between healthy human individuals. Study findings and constraints: Sampling covered blood only; tissue repertoires likely differ.

Over several immunoSEQ plates, each subset's genomic DNA was distributed in even portions. Profiling relied on immunoSEQ multiplex PCR, and the TCRdb table lists in-frame clones only, not all of them. This table holds over a million clones, around four fifths found once. The chain is built from TRBV5-4 and TRBJ2-5, with 8 bases that match TRBD2. The receptor's source is a man aged 18 to 29 in good health. Specimen: memory CD4+ T cells sorted from blood. Subset of the sample: CD45RA-negative fraction. The CDR3 DNA is TGTGCCAGCAGCTCTGCAGGGACTAGAGGCGAGACCCAGTACTTC. It specifies CASSSAGTRGETQYF.